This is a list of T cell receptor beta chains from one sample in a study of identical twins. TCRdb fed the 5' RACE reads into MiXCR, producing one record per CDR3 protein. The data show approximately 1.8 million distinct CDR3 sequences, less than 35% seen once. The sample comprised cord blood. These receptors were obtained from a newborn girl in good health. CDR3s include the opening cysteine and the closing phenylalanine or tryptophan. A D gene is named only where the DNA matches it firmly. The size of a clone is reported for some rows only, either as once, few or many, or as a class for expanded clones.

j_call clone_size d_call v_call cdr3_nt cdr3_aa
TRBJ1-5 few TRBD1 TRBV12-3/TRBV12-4 TGTGCCAGCAGGGGACAGGGGGCTCAGCCCCAGCATTTT CASRGQGAQPQHF
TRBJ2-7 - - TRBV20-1 TGCAGTGCTGACCTTCATTCAGGGTACTCCTACGAGCAGTACTTC CSADLHSGYSYEQYF
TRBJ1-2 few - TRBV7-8 TGTGCCAGCAGCTTAGGTGAAGGGTTGGGCGGCTACACCTTC CASSLGEGLGGYTF
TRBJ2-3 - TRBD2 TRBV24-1 TGTGCCACCAGTGATTCCCCCACCGGGACTAGAGGTCGTACGCAGTATTTT CATSDSPTGTRGRTQYF
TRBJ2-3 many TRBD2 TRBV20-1 TGCAGTGCTGCCGGAGCGGGGGGAACAGATACGCAGTATTTT CSAAGAGGTDTQYF
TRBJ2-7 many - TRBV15 TGTGCCACCAGCAGAGATGGCCTCTTCTACGAGCAGTACTTC CATSRDGLFYEQYF
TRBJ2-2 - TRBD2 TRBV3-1 TGTGCCAGCAGCCATAGCGGGAGGTACACCGGGGAGCTGTTTTTT CASSHSGRYTGELFF
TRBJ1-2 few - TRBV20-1 TGCAGTGCCCCACGACAGGACGGCTACACCTTC CSAPRQDGYTF
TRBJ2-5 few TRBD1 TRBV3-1 TGTGCCAGCAGCCAGGGTGGGACAGCCGGACAAGAGACCCAGTACTTC CASSQGGTAGQETQYF
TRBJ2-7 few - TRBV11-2 TGTGCCAGCAGCTTATGGTTTCGGGCAGCAAGCTCCTACGAGCAGTACTTC CASSLWFRAASSYEQYF
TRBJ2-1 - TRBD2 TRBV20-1 TGCAGTGCTACGGGGGGGCCGGCCAATGAGCAGTTCTTC CSATGGPANEQFF
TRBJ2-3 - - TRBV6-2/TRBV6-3 TGTGCCAGCAGTTACTCGATGATAGGAACTAGCACAGATACGCAGTATTTT CASSYSMIGTSTDTQYF
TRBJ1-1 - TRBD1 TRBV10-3 TGTGCCATCAGACGACAGGGTGAGAACACTGAAGCTTTCTTT CAIRRQGENTEAFF
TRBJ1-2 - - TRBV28 TGTGCCAGCGGTTCGACTCCACCTGGCTACACCTTC CASGSTPPGYTF
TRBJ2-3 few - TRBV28 TGTGCCAGCAGTTTGGGGGTCCTGGAAGATACGCAGTATTTT CASSLGVLEDTQYF
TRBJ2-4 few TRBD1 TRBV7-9 TGTGCCAGCAGCATAGACAGGGGGATCGCCAAAAACATTCAGTACTTC CASSIDRGIAKNIQYF
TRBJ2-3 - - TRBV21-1 TGTGCCAGCATCAAAGCACCGGGGACAGATACGCAGTATTTT CASIKAPGTDTQYF
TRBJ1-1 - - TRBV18 TGTGCCAGCTCACCTCATACAGGTACAAACACTGAAGCTTTCTTT CASSPHTGTNTEAFF
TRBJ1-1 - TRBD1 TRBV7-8 TGTGCCAGCAGCCGACAGGGCCTTATGAACACTGAAGCTTTCTTT CASSRQGLMNTEAFF
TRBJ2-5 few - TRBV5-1 TGCGCCAGCAAAATACCCGGACTGGAAGAGACCCAGTACTTC CASKIPGLEETQYF
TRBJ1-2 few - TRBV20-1 TGCAGTGCTTACCGGGACTCGGGTCGGGCCACCTTC CSAYRDSGRATF
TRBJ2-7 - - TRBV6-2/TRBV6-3 TGTGCCAGCAGTCCCAAACTAGCCCACGAGCAGTACTTC CASSPKLAHEQYF
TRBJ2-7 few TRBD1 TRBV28 TGTGCCAGCAGTCCCTGGGACAGGGCGGCCTACGAGCAGTACTTC CASSPWDRAAYEQYF
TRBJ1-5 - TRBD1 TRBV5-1 TGCGCCAGCAGCTACACGACAGGGATCAATCAGCCCCAGCATTTT CASSYTTGINQPQHF
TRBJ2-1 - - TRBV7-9 TGTGCCAGCAGCTTAAAGGGACGGGTTTACAATGAGCAGTTCTTC CASSLKGRVYNEQFF
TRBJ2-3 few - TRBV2 TGTGCCAGCACATCCAGGGATACGCAGTATTTT CASTSRDTQYF
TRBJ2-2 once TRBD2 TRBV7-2 TGTGCCAGCAGCTTAGGACTAGCGGGGGCCGTGAACACCGGGGAGCTGTTTTTT CASSLGLAGAVNTGELFF
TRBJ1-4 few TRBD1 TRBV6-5 TGTGCCAGCAGTTACCGCAATAGACAGGGGGCCTTGGATTCTGAAAAACTGTTTTTT CASSYRNRQGALDSEKLFF
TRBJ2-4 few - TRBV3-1 TGTGCCAGCAGCCCCTTACCGTACCTAGCCAAAAACATTCAGTACTTC CASSPLPYLAKNIQYF
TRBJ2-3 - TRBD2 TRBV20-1 TGCAGTGCGAAAGAACCGGGACTACCAGATACGCAGTATTTT CSAKEPGLPDTQYF
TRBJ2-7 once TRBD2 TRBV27 TGTGCCAGCAGTTTATCCCCCCAAACTAGCGGGAGTTACTGGCAGTACTTC CASSLSPQTSGSYWQYF
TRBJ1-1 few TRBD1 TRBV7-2 TGTGCCAGCAGCTTCGGGACAGGGATGAACACTGAAGCTTTCTTT CASSFGTGMNTEAFF
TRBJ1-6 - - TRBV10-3 TGTGCCATCAGTGAGTCGTCCGCTTATAATTCACCCCTCCACTTT CAISESSAYNSPLHF